This T cell receptor beta chain was observed in a study of blood T cell repertoires in COVID-19. At the level of the study: Acute-phase and convalescent COVID-19 samples originated in the United States, Italy and Spain. Nucleic acid was either cDNA or gDNA, and it came from T cells, B-cell-depleted T cells, or PBMCs.

This clone was seen just once. V gave up 0 bases and J gave up 8 bases, with 22 bases separating them. The germline V gene encodes CDR1 MNHEY and CDR2 SVGEGT. CDR3 length equals 17 residues. Only in-frame clones appear in the TCRdb table, and some are missing; sequencing was by immunoSEQ multiplex PCR. The profile covers some 240,000 clones, with 82% appearing a single time and about an eighth taken by the ten largest. The specimen sequenced was peripheral blood. The V gene is TRBV6-2 or TRBV6-3, the J gene TRBJ1-2; D remains ambiguous. The receptor's source is a woman aged 60-75 years with active or convalescent COVID-19. In nucleotides, the CDR3 is TGTGCCAGCAGTTACTCTCTGGCAGGCCACCGAAGAGAGGGCTACACCTTC. The encoded protein is CASSYSLAGHRREGYTF.